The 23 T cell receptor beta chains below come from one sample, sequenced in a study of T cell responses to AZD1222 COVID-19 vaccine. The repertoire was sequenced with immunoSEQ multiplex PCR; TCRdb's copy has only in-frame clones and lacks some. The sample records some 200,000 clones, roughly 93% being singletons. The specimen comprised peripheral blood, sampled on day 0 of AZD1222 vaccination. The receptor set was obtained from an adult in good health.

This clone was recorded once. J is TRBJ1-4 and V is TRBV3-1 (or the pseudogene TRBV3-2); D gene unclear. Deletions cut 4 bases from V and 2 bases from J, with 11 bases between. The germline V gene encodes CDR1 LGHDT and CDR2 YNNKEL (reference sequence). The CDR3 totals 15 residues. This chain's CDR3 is CASSLERATNEKLFF. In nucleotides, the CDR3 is TGTGCCAGCAGCCTGGAAAGGGCGACTAATGAAAAACTGTTTTTT.

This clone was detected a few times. The CDR3 reads CASSLGTSGTYEQYF. In DNA, the CDR3 is TGTGCCAGCAGCTTGGGGACTAGCGGGACCTACGAGCAGTACTTC. The chain carries TRBV5-4 and TRBJ2-7; 12 bases map to TRBD2. With 0 bases clipped from V and 2 bases from J, the junction kept 0 bases outside the gene matches. Germline assignment: CDR1 SGHNT and CDR2 YYREEE (reference sequence). This CDR3 has 15 amino acids.

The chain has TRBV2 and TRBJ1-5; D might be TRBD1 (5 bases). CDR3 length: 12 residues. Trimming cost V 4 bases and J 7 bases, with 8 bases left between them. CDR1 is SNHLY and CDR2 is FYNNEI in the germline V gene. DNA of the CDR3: TGTGCCAGCAGTGGAGGGGTCCAGCCCCAGCATTTT. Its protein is CASSGGVQPQHF.

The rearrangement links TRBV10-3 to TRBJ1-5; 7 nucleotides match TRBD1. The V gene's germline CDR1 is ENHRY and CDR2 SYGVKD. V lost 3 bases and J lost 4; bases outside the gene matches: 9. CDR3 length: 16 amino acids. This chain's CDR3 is CAISEETGIGNQPQHF. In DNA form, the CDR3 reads TGTGCCATCAGTGAAGAGACAGGGATCGGGAATCAGCCCCAGCATTTT.

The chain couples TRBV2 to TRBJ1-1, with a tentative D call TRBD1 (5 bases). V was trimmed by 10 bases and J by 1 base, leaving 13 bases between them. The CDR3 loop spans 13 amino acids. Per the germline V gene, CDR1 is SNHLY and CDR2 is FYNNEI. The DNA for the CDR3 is TGTGCCATGCCGGGACCCGGGAACACTGAAGCTTTCTTT. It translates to CAMPGPGNTEAFF.

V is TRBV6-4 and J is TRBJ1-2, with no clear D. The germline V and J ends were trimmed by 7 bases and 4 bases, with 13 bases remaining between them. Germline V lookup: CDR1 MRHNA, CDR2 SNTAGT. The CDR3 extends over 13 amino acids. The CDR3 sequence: CASKPGSGYGYTF. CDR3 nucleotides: TGTGCCAGCAAGCCTGGATCTGGCTATGGCTACACCTTC.

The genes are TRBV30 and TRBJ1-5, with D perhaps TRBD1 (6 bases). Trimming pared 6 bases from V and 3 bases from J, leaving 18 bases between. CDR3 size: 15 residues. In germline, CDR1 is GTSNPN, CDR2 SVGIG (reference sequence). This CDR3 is CACLSGDAFNQPQHF. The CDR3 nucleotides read TGTGCCTGTTTATCAGGGGACGCCTTCAATCAGCCCCAGCATTTT. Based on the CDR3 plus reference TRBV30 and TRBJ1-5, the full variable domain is SQTIHQWPATLVQPVGSPLSLECTVEGTSNPNLYWYRQAAGRGLQLLFYSVGIGQISSEVPQNLSASRPQDRQFILSSKKLLLSDSGFYLCACLSGDAFNQPQHFGDGTRLSIL.

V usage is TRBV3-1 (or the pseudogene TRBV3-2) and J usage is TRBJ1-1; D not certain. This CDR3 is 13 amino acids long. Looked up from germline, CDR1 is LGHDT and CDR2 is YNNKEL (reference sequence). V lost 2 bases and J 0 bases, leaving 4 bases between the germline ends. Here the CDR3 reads CASSQQLNTEAFF. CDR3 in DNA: TGTGCCAGCAGCCAACAGCTGAACACTGAAGCTTTCTTT.

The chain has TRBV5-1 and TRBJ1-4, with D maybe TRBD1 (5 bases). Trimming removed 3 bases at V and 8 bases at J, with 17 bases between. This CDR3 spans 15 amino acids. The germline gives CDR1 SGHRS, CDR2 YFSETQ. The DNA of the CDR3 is TGCGCCAGCAGCTCAATGGGGGTCCTGGGGGAAAAACTGTTTTTT. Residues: CASSSMGVLGEKLFF.

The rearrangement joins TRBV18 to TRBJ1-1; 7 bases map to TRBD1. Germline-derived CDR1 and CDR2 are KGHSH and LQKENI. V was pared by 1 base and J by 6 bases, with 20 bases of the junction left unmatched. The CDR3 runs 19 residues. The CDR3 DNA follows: TGTGCCAGCTCACCACGTGTCTCCGACACTTATCAAAGGGGGCCTGAAGCTTTCTTT. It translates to CASSPRVSDTYQRGPEAFF.

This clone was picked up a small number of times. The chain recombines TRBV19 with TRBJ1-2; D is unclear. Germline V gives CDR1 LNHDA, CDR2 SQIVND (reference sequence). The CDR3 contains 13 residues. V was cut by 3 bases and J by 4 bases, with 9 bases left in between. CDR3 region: CASSIQAAYGYTF. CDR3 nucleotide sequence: TGTGCCAGTAGTATCCAGGCGGCCTATGGCTACACCTTC.

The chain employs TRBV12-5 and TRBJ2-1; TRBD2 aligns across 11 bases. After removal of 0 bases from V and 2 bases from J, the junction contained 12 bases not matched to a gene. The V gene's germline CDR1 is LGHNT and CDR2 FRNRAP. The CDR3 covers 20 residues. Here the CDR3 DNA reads TGTGCTAGTGGTTTGGTACTATCCCTCCTAGCGGGGGGACCCTACAATGAGCAGTTCTTC. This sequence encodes CASGLVLSLLAGGPYNEQFF.

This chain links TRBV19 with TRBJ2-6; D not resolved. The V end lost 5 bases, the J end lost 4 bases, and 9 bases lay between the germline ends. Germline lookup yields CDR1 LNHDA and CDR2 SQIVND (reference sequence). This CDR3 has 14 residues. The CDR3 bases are TGTGCCAGTAGTGAGTACTCCGGGGCCAACGTCCTGACTTTC. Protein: CASSEYSGANVLTF.

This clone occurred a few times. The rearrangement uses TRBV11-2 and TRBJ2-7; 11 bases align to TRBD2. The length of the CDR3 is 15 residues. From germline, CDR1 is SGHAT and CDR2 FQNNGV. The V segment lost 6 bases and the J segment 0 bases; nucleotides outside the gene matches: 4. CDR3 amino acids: CASRLAGVSSYEQYF. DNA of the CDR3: TGTGCCAGCAGACTAGCGGGAGTTAGCTCCTACGAGCAGTACTTC.

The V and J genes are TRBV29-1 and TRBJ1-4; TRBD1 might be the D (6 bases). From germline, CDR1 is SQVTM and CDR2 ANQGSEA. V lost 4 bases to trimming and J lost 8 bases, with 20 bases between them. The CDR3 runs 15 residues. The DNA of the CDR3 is TGCAGCGTTGCACAGGGTAACATAGTGGGAGAAAAACTGTTTTTT. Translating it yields CSVAQGNIVGEKLFF.

The CDR3: CASSLAGGMNTEAFF. Here the CDR3 DNA reads TGTGCCAGCAGCTTAGCGGGAGGAATGAACACTGAAGCTTTCTTT. This chain links TRBV7-2 with TRBJ1-1; no firm D call. The CDR3 length is 15 residues. In germline, CDR1 is SGHTA, CDR2 FQGNSA. V was cut by 0 bases and J by 0 bases, with 8 bases left in between.

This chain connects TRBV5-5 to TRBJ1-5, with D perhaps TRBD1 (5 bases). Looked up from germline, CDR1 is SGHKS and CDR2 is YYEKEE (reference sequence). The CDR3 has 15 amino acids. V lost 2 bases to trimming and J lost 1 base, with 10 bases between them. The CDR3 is CASSLSPGSNQPQHF. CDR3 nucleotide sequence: TGTGCCAGCAGCTTATCACCAGGGAGCAATCAGCCCCAGCATTTT.

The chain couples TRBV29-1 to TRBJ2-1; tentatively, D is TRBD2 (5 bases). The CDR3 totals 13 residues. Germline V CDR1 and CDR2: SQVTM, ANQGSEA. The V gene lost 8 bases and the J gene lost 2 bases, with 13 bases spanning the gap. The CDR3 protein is CSLGSGTYNEQFF. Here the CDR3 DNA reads TGCAGCCTTGGGAGTGGAACCTACAATGAGCAGTTCTTC.

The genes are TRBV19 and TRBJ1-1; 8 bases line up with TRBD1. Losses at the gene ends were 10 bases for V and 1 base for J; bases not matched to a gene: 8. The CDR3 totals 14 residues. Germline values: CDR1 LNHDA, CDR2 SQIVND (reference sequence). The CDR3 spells CATKVGTGNTEAFF. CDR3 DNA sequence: TGTGCCACCAAAGTAGGGACAGGGAACACTGAAGCTTTCTTT.

The CDR3 region has the DNA TGTGCCAGCAGTTCCCGTGTGGACAATGAGCAGTTCTTC. Protein: CASSSRVDNEQFF. This chain joins TRBV27 and TRBJ2-1; D gene uncertain. The CDR3 runs to 13 residues. Germline V gene lookup returns CDR1 MNHEY and CDR2 SMNVEV (reference sequence). Trimming pared 4 bases from V and 5 bases from J, leaving 9 bases between.

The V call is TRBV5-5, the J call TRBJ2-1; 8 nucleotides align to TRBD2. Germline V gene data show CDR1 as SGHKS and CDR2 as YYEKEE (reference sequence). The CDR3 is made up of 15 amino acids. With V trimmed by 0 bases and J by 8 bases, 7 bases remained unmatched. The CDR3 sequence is CASSLEVAGSYEQFF. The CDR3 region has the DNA TGTGCCAGCAGCTTGGAGGTAGCGGGATCGTATGAGCAGTTCTTC.

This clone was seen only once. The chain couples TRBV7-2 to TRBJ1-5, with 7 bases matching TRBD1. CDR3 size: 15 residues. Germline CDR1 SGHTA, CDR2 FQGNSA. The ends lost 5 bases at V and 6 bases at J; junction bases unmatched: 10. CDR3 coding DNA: TGTGCCAGCAGCCCATCGACAGGGCCTCGTCAGCCCCAGCATTTT. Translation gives CASSPSTGPRQPQHF. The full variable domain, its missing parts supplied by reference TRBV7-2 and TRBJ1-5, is GAGVSQSPSNKVTEKGKDVELRCDPISGHTALYWYRQSLGQGLEFLIYFQGNSAPDKSGLPSDRFSAERTGGSVSTLTIQRTQQEDSAVYLCASSPSTGPRQPQHFGDGTRLSIL.

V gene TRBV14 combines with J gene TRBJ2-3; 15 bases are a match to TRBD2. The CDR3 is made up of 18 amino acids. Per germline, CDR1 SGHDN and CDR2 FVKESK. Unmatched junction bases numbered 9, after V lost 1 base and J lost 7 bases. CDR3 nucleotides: TGTGCCAGCAGCCAAGGCCAGGGACTAGCGGGAGGTTCAAATACGCAGTATTTT. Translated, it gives CASSQGQGLAGGSNTQYF.